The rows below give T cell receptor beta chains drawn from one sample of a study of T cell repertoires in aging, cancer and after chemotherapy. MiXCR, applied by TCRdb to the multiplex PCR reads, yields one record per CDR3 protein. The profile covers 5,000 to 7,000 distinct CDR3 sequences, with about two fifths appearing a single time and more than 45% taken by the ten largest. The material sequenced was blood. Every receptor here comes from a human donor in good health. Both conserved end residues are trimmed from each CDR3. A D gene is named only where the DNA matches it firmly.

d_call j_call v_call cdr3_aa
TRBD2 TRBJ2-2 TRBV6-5 ASTVLAGGGTGELF
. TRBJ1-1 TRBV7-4 ASSLPLSGNTEAF
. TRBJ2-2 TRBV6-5 VSSYFRGTGELF
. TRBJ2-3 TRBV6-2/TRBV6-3 ASSQTGGASDTQY
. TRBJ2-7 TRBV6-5 ASSYSFPGYEQY
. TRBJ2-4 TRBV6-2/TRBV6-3 ASRVSAKNIQY
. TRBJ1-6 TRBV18 ASSPQGHENSPLH
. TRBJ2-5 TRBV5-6 ASAANGETQY
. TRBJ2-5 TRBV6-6 ASSYGETQY
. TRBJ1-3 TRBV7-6 ASSLGAGNTIY
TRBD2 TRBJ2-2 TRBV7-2 ASSLAPGLAAGELF
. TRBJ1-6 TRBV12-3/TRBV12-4 ASSSPFTSSYDSPLH
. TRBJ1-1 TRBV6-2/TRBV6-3 ASSYARNTEAF
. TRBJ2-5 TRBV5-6 ASSLGQGGQETQY
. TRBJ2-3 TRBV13 ASSPGGYFDTDTQY
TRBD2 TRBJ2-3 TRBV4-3 ASSLIGTSGGSHTDTQY
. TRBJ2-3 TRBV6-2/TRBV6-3 ASSKGLEADTQY
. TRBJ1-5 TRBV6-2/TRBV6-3 ASSYSRDFQRDGTLISNQPQH
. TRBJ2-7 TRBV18 ASSPPSSYEQY
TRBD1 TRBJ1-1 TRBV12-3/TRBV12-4 ASSPGGSHTEAF
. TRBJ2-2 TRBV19 ASSTIDSGGTGENTGELF
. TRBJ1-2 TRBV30 AWRSWDRYT
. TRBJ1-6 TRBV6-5 ASRGSASYNSPLH
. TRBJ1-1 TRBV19 ASRDLGDTEAF
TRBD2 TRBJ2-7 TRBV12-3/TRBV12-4 ASSSLGASGGYEQY
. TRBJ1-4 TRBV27 ASSFLGASTNEKLF
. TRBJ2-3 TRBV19 ASSIDSGGRTGQQY
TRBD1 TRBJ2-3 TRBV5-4 ASRRDRVEGDTQY
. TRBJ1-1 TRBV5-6 ASTRAMNTEAF
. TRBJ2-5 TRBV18 ASSPTSWGLDQETQY
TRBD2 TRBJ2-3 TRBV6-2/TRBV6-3 ASTTGLATDTQY
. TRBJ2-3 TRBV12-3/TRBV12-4 ASSLDFPRAETLADTQY
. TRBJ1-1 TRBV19 ASSRGDGVYMNTEAF
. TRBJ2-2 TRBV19 ASSIRSNTGELF
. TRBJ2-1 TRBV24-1 ATSDNLYNEQF
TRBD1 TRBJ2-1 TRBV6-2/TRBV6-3 ASSNLTGLKSYNEQF
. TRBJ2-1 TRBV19 ASKAGSYNEQF
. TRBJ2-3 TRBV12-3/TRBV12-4 ASSPLRPWTDTQY
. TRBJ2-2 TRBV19 ASSIHPNTGELF
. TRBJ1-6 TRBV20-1 SANPSTREVYNSPLH
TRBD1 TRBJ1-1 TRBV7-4 ASGPRQGNTEAF
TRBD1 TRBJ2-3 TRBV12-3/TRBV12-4 ASSRQGATTDTQY
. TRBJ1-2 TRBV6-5 ASSYSGQINYGYT
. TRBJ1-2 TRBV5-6 ASSLPGNYGYT
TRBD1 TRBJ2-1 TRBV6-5 ASSDQTGNEQF
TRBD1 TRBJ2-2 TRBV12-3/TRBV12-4 ASSADTGTGGPGGAGELF
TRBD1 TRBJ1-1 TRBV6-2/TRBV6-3 ASSPRDRNTEAF
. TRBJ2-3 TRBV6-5 ASSNNADTQY
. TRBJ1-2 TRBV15 ATSRGNSYT
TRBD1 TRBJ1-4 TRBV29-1 SVPGTGDRKKLF